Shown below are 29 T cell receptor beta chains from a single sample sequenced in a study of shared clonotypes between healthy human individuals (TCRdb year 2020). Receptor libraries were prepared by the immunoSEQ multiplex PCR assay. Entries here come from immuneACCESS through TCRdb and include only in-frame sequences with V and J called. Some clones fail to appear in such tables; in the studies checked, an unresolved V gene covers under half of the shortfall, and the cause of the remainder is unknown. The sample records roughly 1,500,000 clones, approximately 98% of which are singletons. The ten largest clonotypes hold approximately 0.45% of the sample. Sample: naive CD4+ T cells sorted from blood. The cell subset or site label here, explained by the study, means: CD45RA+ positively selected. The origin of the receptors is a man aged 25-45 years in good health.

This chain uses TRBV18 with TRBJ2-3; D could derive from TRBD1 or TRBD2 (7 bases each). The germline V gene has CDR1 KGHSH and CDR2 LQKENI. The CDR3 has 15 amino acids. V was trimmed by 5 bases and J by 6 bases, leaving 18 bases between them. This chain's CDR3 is CASSRDSGISDTQYF. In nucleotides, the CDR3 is TGTGCCAGCTCAAGGGACAGCGGGATCTCGGATACGCAGTATTTT.

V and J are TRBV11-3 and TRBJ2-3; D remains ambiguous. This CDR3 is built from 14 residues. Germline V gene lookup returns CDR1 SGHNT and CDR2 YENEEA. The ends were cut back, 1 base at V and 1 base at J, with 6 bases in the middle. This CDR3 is CASSLGDRTDTQYF. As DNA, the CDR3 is TGTGCCAGCAGCTTAGGGGATCGCACAGATACGCAGTATTTT.

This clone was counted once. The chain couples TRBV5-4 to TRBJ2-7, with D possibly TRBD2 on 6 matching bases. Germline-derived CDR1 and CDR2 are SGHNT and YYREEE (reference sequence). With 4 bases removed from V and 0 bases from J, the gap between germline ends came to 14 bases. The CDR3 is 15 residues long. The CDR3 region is CASSPFRGSSYEQYF. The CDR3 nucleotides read TGTGCCAGCAGCCCGTTTCGGGGGAGCTCCTACGAGCAGTACTTC.

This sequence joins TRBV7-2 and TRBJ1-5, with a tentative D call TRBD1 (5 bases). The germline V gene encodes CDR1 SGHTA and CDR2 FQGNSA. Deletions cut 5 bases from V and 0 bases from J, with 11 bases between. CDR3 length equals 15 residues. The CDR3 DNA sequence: TGTGCCAGCAGCCCCCGGGACGTTAGCAATCAGCCCCAGCATTTT. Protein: CASSPRDVSNQPQHF.

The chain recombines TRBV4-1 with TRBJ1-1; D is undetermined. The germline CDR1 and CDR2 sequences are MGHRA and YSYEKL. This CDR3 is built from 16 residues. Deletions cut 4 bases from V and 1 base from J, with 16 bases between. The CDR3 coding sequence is TGCGCCAGCAGCCTAACCAGCAGGACGTGGAACACTGAAGCTTTCTTT. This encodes CASSLTSRTWNTEAFF.

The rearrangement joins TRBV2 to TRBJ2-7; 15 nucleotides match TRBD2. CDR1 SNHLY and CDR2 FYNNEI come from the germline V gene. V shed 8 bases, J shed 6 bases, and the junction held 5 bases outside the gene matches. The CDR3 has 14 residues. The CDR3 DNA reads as TGTGCCAGCGGGGGACTAGCGGGAGGAATCGAGCAGTACTTC. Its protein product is CASGGLAGGIEQYF.

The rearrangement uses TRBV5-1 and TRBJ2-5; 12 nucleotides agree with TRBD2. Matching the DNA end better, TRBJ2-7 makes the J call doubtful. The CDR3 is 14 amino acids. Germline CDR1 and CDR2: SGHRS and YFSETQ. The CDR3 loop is CASTPTSGSHEQYF. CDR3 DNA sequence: TGCGCCAGCACCCCGACTAGCGGGAGCCACGAGCAGTACTTC.

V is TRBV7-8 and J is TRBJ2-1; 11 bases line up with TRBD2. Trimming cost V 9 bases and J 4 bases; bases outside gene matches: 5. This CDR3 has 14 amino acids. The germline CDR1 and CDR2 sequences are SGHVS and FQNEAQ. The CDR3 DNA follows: TGTGCCAGTAGCGGGAGGGGTCGGTACAATGAGCAGTTCTTC. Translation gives CASSGRGRYNEQFF.

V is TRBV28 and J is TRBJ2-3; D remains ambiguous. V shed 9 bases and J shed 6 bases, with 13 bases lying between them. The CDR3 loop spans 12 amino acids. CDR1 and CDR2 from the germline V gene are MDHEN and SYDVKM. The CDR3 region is CASTQEADTQYF. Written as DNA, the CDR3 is TGTGCCAGTACCCAAGAGGCTGATACGCAGTATTTT.

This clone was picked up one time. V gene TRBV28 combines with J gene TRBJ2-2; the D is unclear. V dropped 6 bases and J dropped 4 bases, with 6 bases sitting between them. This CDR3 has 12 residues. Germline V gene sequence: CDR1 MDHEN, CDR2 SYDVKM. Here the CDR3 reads CASRNPTGELFF. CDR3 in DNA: TGTGCCAGCAGGAATCCCACCGGGGAGCTGTTTTTT.

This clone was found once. For the CDR3, the DNA is TGTGCCAGCAGACGACAGGGTGGCTATGGCTACACCTTC. Translated: CASRRQGGYGYTF. The chain carries TRBV28 and TRBJ1-2, with 7 bases matching TRBD1. V lost 6 bases and J lost 4; bases outside the gene matches: 5. The CDR3 extends over 13 amino acids. Germline CDR1 and CDR2: MDHEN and SYDVKM.

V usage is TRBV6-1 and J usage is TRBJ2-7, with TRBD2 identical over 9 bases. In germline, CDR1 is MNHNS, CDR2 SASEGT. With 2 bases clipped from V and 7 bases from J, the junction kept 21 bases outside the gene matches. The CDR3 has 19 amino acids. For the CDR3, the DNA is TGTGCCAGCAGTGAATTCAGGTCGGGGACTAGCATCTCGAGGGGGGAGCAGTACTTC. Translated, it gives CASSEFRSGTSISRGEQYF.

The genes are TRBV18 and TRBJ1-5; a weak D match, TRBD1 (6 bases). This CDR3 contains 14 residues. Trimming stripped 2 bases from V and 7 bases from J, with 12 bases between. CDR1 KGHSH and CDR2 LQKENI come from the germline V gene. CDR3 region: CASSPKEGDQPQHF. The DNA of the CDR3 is TGTGCCAGCTCACCAAAGGAGGGGGACCAGCCCCAGCATTTT.

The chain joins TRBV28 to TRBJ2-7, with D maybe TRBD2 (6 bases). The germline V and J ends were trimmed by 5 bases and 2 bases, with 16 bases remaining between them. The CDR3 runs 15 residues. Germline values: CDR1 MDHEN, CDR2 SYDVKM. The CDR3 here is CASSAPGTLAYEQYF. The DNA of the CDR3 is TGTGCCAGCAGTGCCCCCGGGACTTTAGCCTACGAGCAGTACTTC.

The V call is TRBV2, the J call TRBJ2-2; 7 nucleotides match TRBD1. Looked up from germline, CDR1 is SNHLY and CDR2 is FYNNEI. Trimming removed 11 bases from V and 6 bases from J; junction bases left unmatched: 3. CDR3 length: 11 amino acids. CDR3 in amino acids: CAGQAPGELFF. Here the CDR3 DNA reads TGTGCCGGACAGGCCCCCGGGGAGCTGTTTTTT. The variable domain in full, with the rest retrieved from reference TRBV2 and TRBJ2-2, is EPEVTQTPSHQVTQMGQEVILRCVPISNHLYFYWYRQILGQKVEFLVSFYNNEISEKSEIFDDQFSVERPDGSNFTLKIRSTKLEDSAMYFCAGQAPGELFFGEGSRLTVL.

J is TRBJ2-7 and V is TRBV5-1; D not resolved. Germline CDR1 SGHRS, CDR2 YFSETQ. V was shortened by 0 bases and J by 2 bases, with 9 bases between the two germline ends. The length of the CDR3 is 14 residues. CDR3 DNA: TGCGCCAGCAGCTTGGACAGCTCTCCCTACGAGCAGTACTTC. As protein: CASSLDSSPYEQYF.

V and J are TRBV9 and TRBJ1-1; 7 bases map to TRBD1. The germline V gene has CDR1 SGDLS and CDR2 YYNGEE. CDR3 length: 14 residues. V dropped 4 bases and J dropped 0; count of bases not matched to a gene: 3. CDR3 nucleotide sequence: TGTGCCAGCAGCTCGGGACAGTTGAACACTGAAGCTTTCTTT. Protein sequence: CASSSGQLNTEAFF.

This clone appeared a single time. The CDR3 loop is CASSDQGAGNTIYF. The CDR3, as DNA: TGTGCCAGCAGTGACCAGGGAGCTGGAAACACCATATATTTT. The V call is TRBV6-1, the J call TRBJ1-3; a weak D match, TRBD1 (5 bases). V lost 3 bases and J 2 bases, leaving 8 bases between the germline ends. The CDR3 sequence is 14 residues long. In germline, CDR1 is MNHNS, CDR2 SASEGT.

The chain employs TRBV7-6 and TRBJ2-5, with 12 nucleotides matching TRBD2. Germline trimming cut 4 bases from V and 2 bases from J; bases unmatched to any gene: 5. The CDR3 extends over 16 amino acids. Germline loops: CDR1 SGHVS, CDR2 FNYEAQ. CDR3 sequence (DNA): TGTGCCAGCAGCTCCGGACTAGCGGGATTTCAAGAGACCCAGTACTTC. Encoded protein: CASSSGLAGFQETQYF.

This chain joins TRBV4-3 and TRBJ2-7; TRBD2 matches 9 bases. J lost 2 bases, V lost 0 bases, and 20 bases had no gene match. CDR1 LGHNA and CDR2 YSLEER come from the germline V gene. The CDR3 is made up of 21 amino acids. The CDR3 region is CASSQDHMTGSGGRATYEQYF. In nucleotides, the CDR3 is TGCGCCAGCAGCCAAGATCACATGACAGGGAGTGGCGGGAGGGCCACCTACGAGCAGTACTTC.

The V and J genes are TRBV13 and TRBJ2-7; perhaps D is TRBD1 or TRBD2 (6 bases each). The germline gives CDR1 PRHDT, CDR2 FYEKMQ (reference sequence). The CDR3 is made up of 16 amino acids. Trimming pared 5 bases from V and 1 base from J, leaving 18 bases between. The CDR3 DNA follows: TGTGCCAGCAGCCGGGGGCCCCCAATGGGGTCCTACGAGCAGTACTTC. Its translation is CASSRGPPMGSYEQYF.

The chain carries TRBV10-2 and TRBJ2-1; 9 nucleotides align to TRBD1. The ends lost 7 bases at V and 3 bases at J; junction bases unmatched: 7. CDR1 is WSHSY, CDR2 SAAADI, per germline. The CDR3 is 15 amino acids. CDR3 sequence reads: CASTLQGADYNEQFF. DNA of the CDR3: TGCGCCAGCACTCTACAGGGGGCGGACTACAATGAGCAGTTCTTC.

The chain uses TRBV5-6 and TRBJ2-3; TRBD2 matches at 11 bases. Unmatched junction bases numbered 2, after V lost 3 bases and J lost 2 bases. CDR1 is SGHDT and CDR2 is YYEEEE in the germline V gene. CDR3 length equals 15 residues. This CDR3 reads CASSSGLADTDTQYF. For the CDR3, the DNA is TGTGCCAGCAGCTCGGGACTAGCGGACACAGATACGCAGTATTTT.

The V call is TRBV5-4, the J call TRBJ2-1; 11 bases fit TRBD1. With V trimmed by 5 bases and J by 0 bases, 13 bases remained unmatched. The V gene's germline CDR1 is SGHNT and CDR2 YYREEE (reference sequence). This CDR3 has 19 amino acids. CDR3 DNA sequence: TGTGCCAGCAGTTCTGGGACAGGGGGGCTAATTAGCTCCTACAATGAGCAGTTCTTC. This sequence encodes CASSSGTGGLISSYNEQFF.

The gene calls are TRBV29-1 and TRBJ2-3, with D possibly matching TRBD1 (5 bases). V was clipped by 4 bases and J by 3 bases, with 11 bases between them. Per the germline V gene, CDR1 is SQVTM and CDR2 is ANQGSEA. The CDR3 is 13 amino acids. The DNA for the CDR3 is TGCAGCGTTGTGACAGAAAATACAGATACGCAGTATTTT. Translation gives CSVVTENTDTQYF.

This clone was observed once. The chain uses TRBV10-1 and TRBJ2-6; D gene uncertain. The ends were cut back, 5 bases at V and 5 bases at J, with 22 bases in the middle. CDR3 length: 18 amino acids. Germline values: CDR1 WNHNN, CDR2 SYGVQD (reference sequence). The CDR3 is CASSSSTRAQSRANVLTF. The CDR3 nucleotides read TGCGCCAGCAGTTCGTCGACAAGAGCACAAAGTCGGGCCAACGTCCTGACTTTC.

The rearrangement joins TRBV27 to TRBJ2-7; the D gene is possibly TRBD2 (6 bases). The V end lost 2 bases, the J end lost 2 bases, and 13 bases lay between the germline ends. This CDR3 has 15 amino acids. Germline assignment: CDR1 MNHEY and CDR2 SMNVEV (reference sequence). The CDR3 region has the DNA TGTGCCAGCAGTTTAACACGGGGAGGCGCCTACGAGCAGTACTTC. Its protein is CASSLTRGGAYEQYF.

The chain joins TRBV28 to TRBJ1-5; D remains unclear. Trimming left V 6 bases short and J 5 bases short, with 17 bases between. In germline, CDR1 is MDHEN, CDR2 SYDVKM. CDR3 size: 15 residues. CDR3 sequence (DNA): TGTGCCAGCAGACGAAGGCATATTATGTATCAGCCCCAGCATTTT. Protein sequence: CASRRRHIMYQPQHF.

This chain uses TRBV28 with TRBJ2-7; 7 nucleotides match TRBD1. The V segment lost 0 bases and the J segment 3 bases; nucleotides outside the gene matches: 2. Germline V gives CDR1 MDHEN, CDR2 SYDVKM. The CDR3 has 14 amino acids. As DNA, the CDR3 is TGTGCCAGCAGTTTATGGGGACAGCACTACGAGCAGTACTTC. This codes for CASSLWGQHYEQYF.